This T cell receptor beta chain was sequenced for a study of CDR3 diversity in severe acne. The CDR3 loop spans 14 amino acids. V was trimmed by 7 bases and J by 10 bases, leaving 19 bases between them. Germline-derived CDR1 and CDR2 are MNHNS and SASEGT. TCRdb passed the PCR reads through MiXCR, listing each CDR3 protein once. The repertoire holds some 90,000 distinct CDR3 sequences, with about 49% as singletons. The rearrangement links TRBV6-1 to TRBJ1-4; D is unclear. Sequenced sample: blood. This clonotype was sampled from a male donor with severe acne vulgaris. CDR3 loop: CASNPGLMKGKLFF. CDR3 coding DNA: TGTGCCAGCAATCCAGGCTTAATGAAGGGAAAACTGTTTTTT.